The text below deals with one T cell receptor (beta chain). This clone appeared a few times. The clone's antigen remains unknown. No much larger clonotype is one base removed from it; base qualities were not supplied. The sample is drawn from a study of CD8+ T cells in alopecia areata (dated by TCRdb to between 2018 and 2020). Broadly, across the study: Treated patients were enrolled in an open-label pilot trial of oral tofacitinib, 5 to 10 mg twice daily, for moderate-to-severe alopecia areata. Tofacitinib was administered for 6 to 18 months, and 6 months of follow-up off drug were then conducted to assess delayed response and recurrence. High-throughput TCRbeta sequencing was used to examine T cell clonal expansion in alopecia areata in both the C3H/HeJ mouse model and human patients. On the human side, TCRbeta sequencing was run on scalp tissue and on sorted CD4+ and CD8+ peripheral blood T cells from healthy controls and from alopecia areata patients with either patchy or totalis/universalis disease. Biopsies were taken from tofacitinib-treated patients at baseline and again at 4 and 24 weeks into treatment, and several of those patients also had a later scalp biopsy. Scalp clonality was compared across normal scalp (n=4), patchy alopecia areata scalp (n=8), and alopecia totalis/universalis scalp (n=8). RNA was obtained with the PAXgene miRNA kit for fixed scalp, the miRNeasy kit for PBMCs, and the RNeasy kit for mouse skin. TCRbeta CDR3 regions were amplified by immunoSEQ multiplex PCR with 35 Vbeta forward and 13 Jbeta reverse primers.

General conclusions and limits of the study: Unlike mouse skin, where gammadelta T cells dominate, normal human skin contains resident alphabeta T cells that get sequenced too, which complicates analysis of the scalp TCR repertoire. Higher clonality and more expanded CD8+ clones were observed in lesional scalp than in normal scalp, particularly in alopecia totalis/universalis, a finding suggestive of antigenic drive. TCR sequences shared between patients were less clear than in mice, possibly partly because of HLA diversity in the patient population.

The library was built by means of the immunoSEQ multiplex PCR assay. RNA was extracted from all samples and reverse transcribed into cDNA as template for TCR sequencing. First-strand cDNA was synthesized with SuperScript III using a 2:1 mix of oligo-dT and random hexamers. Amplification bias was assessed with a synthetic immune receptor repertoire, and residual bias was removed computationally. As for the original processing: Raw reads were preprocessed to remove errors, and CDR3 was defined by IMGT conventions from the conserved cysteine to phenylalanine. Clonality was computed by normalizing Shannon entropy by log2 of the number of productive unique TCRs and subtracting the result from 1. Whether scalp clones were CD4 or CD8 was inferred by matching scalp TCRbeta sequences against CD4 and CD8 repertoires sorted from blood. TCRdb holds this immuneACCESS table with in-frame rearrangements only. Some clones are missing; in checked studies, unresolved V genes explain under half, and the rest has no known cause. From that table come the V and J calls and clone size; the DNA was used to work out D and trimming. The sample data list roughly 250,000 clones, and 67% of these were observed just once. The ten largest account for more than 0.95% of the sample.

The time point label, read with the paper, signifies: baseline before oral tofacitinib. Lesional scalp punch biopsies and peripheral blood were obtained from alopecia areata patients. PBMCs were separated by density centrifugation and stained for CD3, CD4 and CD8, after which CD4+ and CD8+ T cells were sorted on a FACSAria. The sample was CD4+ T cells sorted from blood, taken at week 0. The receptor was isolated from a human donor with alopecia areata.

The DNA sequence is TGTGCCAGCAGTGACTGGGACAGTGAGCTCACCGGGGAGCTGTTTTTT. This sequence encodes CASSDWDSELTGELFF. The chain couples TRBV25-1 to TRBJ2-2; 7 nucleotides in the junction match TRBD1. In the germline V gene, CDR1 corresponds to MGHDK and CDR2 to SYGVNS. V ends up 3 bases short and J 4 bases short, with an unmatched junction base count of 8. From the cysteine through the phenylalanine, the CDR3 covers 16 amino acids. Just the 48-base CDR3 DNA is kept, in frame starting at base 1.